The clone carrying this T cell receptor beta chain was observed a handful of times. The data were obtained in a study of T-cell reconstitution after alpha-beta-depleted transplantation in children. This CDR3 comprises 18 residues. In germline, CDR1 is GTSNPN, CDR2 SVGIG (reference sequence). The junction had 13 bases not matched to a gene; V was cut back by 0 bases and J by 0 bases. The authors prepared the TCRbeta library with unique molecular identifiers. TCRdb independently ran MiXCR on the PCR reads; one entry per CDR3 protein. The sample consists of around 600,000 distinct CDR3 sequences, approximately 15% of them appearing once.

This chain uses TRBV30 with TRBJ2-7; TRBD2 matches 8 bases. Here the sequenced sample was PBMCs from the stem cell graft donor, taken from the stem cell graft. This sequence originates from a human donor who donated a stem cell graft to a child with acute myeloid leukemia. CDR3 DNA: TGTGCCTGGAGTGTACGGGGTAGCGGGGCTCCCGTCTCCTACGAGCAGTACTTC. It yields the protein CAWSVRGSGAPVSYEQYF.